Listed below are T cell receptor beta chains from one sample, sequenced in a study of blood T cells in healthy people across ages. TCRdb re-analysed the 5' RACE reads in MiXCR, keeping a single row per CDR3 protein. This sample yields 700,000 to 1,000,000 distinct CDR3 sequences, of which around 45% are seen a single time; around 21% belongs to the top ten. Sequencing input: blood. Receptors were obtained from a man between 60 and 75 years old in good health. Both conserved end residues are part of each CDR3. Each record gives: V gene, D gene, J gene, clone size, CDR3 protein, CDR3 DNA. A D gene is named only where the DNA matches it firmly. Some rows mark clone size as missing; the rest say once, few, many or name a class of expanded clone.

TRBV29-1,.,TRBJ1-5,many,CSVAQGGGQPQHF,TGCAGCGTTGCACAGGGTGGGGGACAGCCCCAGCATTTT
TRBV9,.,TRBJ2-5,few,CASSSPEDQETQYF,TGTGCCAGCAGCTCCCCCGAGGATCAAGAGACCCAGTACTTC
TRBV11-2,.,TRBJ1-2,.,CASRTLWGYTF,TGTGCCAGCAGGACCCTATGGGGCTACACCTTC
TRBV30,.,TRBJ2-7,.,CAWSVSYEQYF,TGTGCCTGGAGTGTCTCCTACGAGCAGTACTTC
TRBV7-2,.,TRBJ2-4,.,CASSPRDRQLLAKNIQYF,TGTGCCAGCAGCCCGCGGGACAGACAACTACTAGCCAAAAACATTCAGTACTTC
TRBV4-2,.,TRBJ2-3,few,CASSQASGASTDTQYF,TGTGCCAGCAGCCAAGCCTCCGGGGCTAGCACAGATACGCAGTATTTT
TRBV7-2,.,TRBJ2-7,few,CASSLSAQGEQYF,TGTGCCAGCAGCTTATCGGCCCAAGGAGAGCAGTACTTC
TRBV11-1,.,TRBJ2-3,.,CASSFFILDAQYF,TGTGCCAGCAGCTTTTTCATCCTAGATGCGCAGTATTTT
TRBV7-2,.,TRBJ1-3,.,CASSLRLDGHSGNTIYF,TGTGCCAGCAGCTTAAGGTTGGACGGCCACTCTGGAAACACCATATATTTT
TRBV29-1,.,TRBJ1-5,few,CSVGWGNQPQHF,TGCAGCGTTGGTTGGGGCAATCAGCCCCAGCATTTT
TRBV4-3,.,TRBJ1-5,.,CASSQVARGNQPQHF,TGCGCCAGCAGCCAAGTGGCCAGGGGCAATCAGCCCCAGCATTTT
TRBV12-3/TRBV12-4,.,TRBJ1-1,.,CASTKGDKLEAFF,TGTGCCAGCACCAAGGGGGACAAGCTTGAAGCTTTCTTT
TRBV6-5,TRBD1,TRBJ1-2,.,CASRSQGDRGNYGYTF,TGTGCCAGCAGATCACAAGGGGACAGGGGCAACTATGGCTACACCTTC
TRBV20-1,.,TRBJ2-4,.,CSAEPPGNIQYF,TGCAGTGCTGAGCCCCCCGGAAACATTCAGTACTTC
TRBV6-1,TRBD1,TRBJ2-2,.,CATTMGQPNTGELFF,TGTGCCACCACCATGGGACAGCCGAACACCGGGGAGCTGTTTTTT
TRBV6-1,.,TRBJ2-1,many,CASSDQGYEQFF,TGTGCCAGCAGTGACCAGGGCTATGAGCAGTTCTTC
TRBV29-1,TRBD1,TRBJ2-5,many,CSVQQGARETQYF,TGCAGCGTTCAACAGGGGGCGCGGGAGACCCAGTACTTC
TRBV6-5,.,TRBJ2-1,.,CASSLRGRTYNEQFF,TGTGCCAGCAGTCTGAGGGGCAGGACCTACAATGAGCAGTTCTTC
TRBV20-1,TRBD1,TRBJ2-3,.,CSANELLDRGDRDTQYF,TGCAGTGCCAATGAATTATTAGACAGGGGGGACAGGGATACGCAGTATTTT
TRBV7-2,.,TRBJ1-4,few,CASSLGLYEKLFF,TGTGCCAGCAGCTTAGGTCTTTATGAAAAACTGTTTTTT
TRBV5-1,.,TRBJ1-2,few,CASSLEADLLYGYTF,TGCGCCAGCAGCTTGGAGGCAGACCTTCTTTATGGCTACACCTTC
TRBV28,TRBD1,TRBJ2-3,.,CASSWTDRGVRDTQYF,TGTGCCAGCAGTTGGACGGACAGGGGGGTACGGGATACGCAGTATTTT
TRBV5-5,TRBD1,TRBJ2-7,.,CASTQSTGGFYEQYF,TGTGCCAGCACCCAGTCGACAGGGGGCTTTTACGAGCAGTACTTC
TRBV5-1,TRBD1,TRBJ1-1,few,CASREDRMNTEAFF,TGCGCCAGCAGAGAGGACAGGATGAACACTGAAGCTTTCTTT
TRBV24-1,.,TRBJ1-2,.,CATSDPRTAESDGYTF,TGTGCCACCAGTGACCCCCGGACGGCGGAATCGGATGGCTACACCTTC
TRBV5-1,.,TRBJ1-4,few,CASSGWGSANEKLFF,TGCGCCAGCAGCGGCTGGGGTTCAGCTAATGAAAAACTGTTTTTT
TRBV19,TRBD2,TRBJ2-5,.,CASRRGGASETQYF,TGTGCCAGTAGGCGCGGGGGGGCCTCAGAGACCCAGTACTTC
TRBV7-6,.,TRBJ2-5,.,CASSWDFEETQYF,TGTGCCAGCAGCTGGGACTTCGAAGAGACCCAGTACTTC
TRBV7-2,.,TRBJ1-1,.,CASSSRRGGGNTEAFF,TGTGCCAGCAGCTCTAGGAGAGGCGGTGGGAACACTGAAGCTTTCTTT
TRBV15,.,TRBJ1-3,.,CATSRGGAVFSGNTIYF,TGTGCCACCAGCAGAGGCGGGGCAGTCTTCTCTGGAAACACCATATATTTT
TRBV12-3/TRBV12-4,.,TRBJ1-1,few,CASSFSGSEAFF,TGTGCCAGCAGTTTTTCTGGGAGCGAGGCTTTCTTT
TRBV20-1,.,TRBJ2-6,.,CSARDATGANVLTF,TGCAGTGCTAGAGACGCAACTGGGGCCAACGTCCTGACTTTC
TRBV29-1,TRBD1,TRBJ1-6,few,CSVWTGQRYYNSPLHF,TGCAGCGTCTGGACAGGGCAGCGGTACTATAATTCACCCCTCCACTTT
TRBV7-2,TRBD2,TRBJ2-3,.,CASSLPGGAGTDTQYF,TGTGCCAGCAGCTTACCCGGGGGGGCTGGCACAGATACGCAGTATTTT
TRBV5-4,.,TRBJ2-5,many,CASSPVAGPGETQYF,TGTGCCAGCAGCCCTGTTGCGGGGCCGGGGGAGACCCAGTACTTC
TRBV6-5,.,TRBJ2-2,.,CASSAPGELFF,TGTGCCAGCAGTGCCCCCGGGGAGCTGTTTTTT
TRBV6-6,.,TRBJ2-7,.,CASKAEGVSYEQYF,TGTGCCAGCAAAGCTGAGGGGGTCTCCTACGAGCAGTACTTC
TRBV20-1,.,TRBJ2-1,.,CSARDQWYEQFF,TGCAGTGCTAGAGATCAGTGGTATGAGCAGTTCTTC
TRBV4-3,.,TRBJ1-4,.,CASSQVLGAGEKLFF,TGCGCCAGCAGCCAAGTACTGGGGGCCGGGGAAAAACTGTTTTTT
TRBV11-2,TRBD2,TRBJ2-1,.,CASSLGGLAGVGGNEQFF,TGTGCCAGCAGCTTAGGGGGACTAGCGGGGGTGGGTGGCAATGAGCAGTTCTTC
TRBV6-5,TRBD2,TRBJ2-5,few,CASFKGLAGGQETQYF,TGTGCCAGCTTCAAAGGGCTAGCGGGGGGACAAGAGACCCAGTACTTC
TRBV6-5,TRBD1,TRBJ2-7,.,CASSYRGQGAYEQYF,TGTGCCAGCAGTTACCGAGGACAGGGCGCCTACGAGCAGTACTTC
TRBV4-3,TRBD1,TRBJ1-2,.,CASSPLGQSSDGYTF,TGCGCCAGCAGCCCCTTGGGACAGTCTTCTGATGGCTACACCTTC
TRBV20-1,TRBD1,TRBJ1-6,.,CSAREGQGASPPLHF,TGCAGTGCTAGAGAGGGACAGGGGGCATCTCCACCCCTCCACTTT
TRBV7-2,.,TRBJ2-3,few,CASSLGVTRDTQYF,TGTGCCAGCAGCTTAGGGGTTACGCGAGATACGCAGTATTTT
TRBV3-1,TRBD1,TRBJ1-2,.,CASIQDRTGSTF,TGTGCCAGCATCCAAGATAGGACAGGTTCCACCTTC
TRBV7-2,.,TRBJ1-5,.,CASSLAGGGDQPQHF,TGTGCCAGCAGCTTAGCAGGAGGAGGGGATCAGCCCCAGCATTTT
TRBV6-2/TRBV6-3,.,TRBJ2-4,few,CASSRQENIQYF,TGTGCCAGCAGCCGACAAGAAAACATTCAGTACTTC
TRBV7-9,.,TRBJ2-1,many,CASSHVSYNEQFF,TGTGCCAGCAGTCATGTCTCCTACAATGAGCAGTTCTTC
TRBV12-3/TRBV12-4,TRBD1,TRBJ1-4,.,CASSFYGTGDEKLFF,TGTGCCAGCAGCTTCTACGGGACAGGGGATGAAAAACTGTTTTTT
TRBV29-1,.,TRBJ1-1,many,CSVSTSTEAFF,TGCAGCGTCTCCACGAGCACTGAAGCTTTCTTT
TRBV7-6,TRBD2,TRBJ2-5,.,CASSLRAGGFQETQYF,TGTGCCAGCAGCTTAAGGGCGGGGGGCTTCCAAGAGACCCAGTACTTC